This TCR beta chain was observed in a study of CD8+CD57+ T cells in acquired aplastic anemia. In the study overall: DNA from sorted CD4+ and CD8+ cells averaged about 3.2 ug. Healthy donors yielded 8.5 million to 13 million CD4+ cell reads on average.

The use of genomic DNA as template underpinned the TCR beta VDJ and CDR3 profiling. TCRdb reprocessed the reads via MiXCR and lists one record per CDR3 protein. The table has roughly 200,000 distinct CDR3 sequences, 60% to 65% seen once. The ends lost 6 bases at V and 7 bases at J; junction bases unmatched: 6. Per the germline V gene, CDR1 is MNHGY and CDR2 is SAAAGT. The CDR3 sequence is 14 residues long. Input material: sorted CD4+, CD8+, or CD8+CD57+ T cells (not recorded which) from PBMCs. The sequence came from a human donor in good health. The V call is TRBV6-8, the J call TRBJ2-2; TRBD1 aligns across 9 bases. The CDR3 nucleotides read TGTGCCAGCAGACCCGGGACAGGGTACGGGGAGCTGTTTTTT. Translated, it gives CASRPGTGYGELFF.